Listed below are T cell receptor beta chains from one sample, sequenced in a study of blood T cell repertoires in COVID-19. Here immunoSEQ multiplex PCR was the method, and the copy in TCRdb shows in-frame clones only, minus some. This table holds approximately 80,000 clones, 70% to 80% found once. Sequenced: peripheral blood. The origin of the receptors is a man between 50 and 59 years old with active or convalescent COVID-19. The CDR3 runs from the conserved cysteine through the conserved F or W.

j_call | v_call | cdr3_length | cdr3_aa
TRBJ2-2 | TRBV21-1 | 14 | CASSKTSRTGELFF
TRBJ1-4 | TRBV2 | 15 | CASSGTGGLGEKLFF
TRBJ1-1 | TRBV7-2 | 15 | CASSLPRTGGTEAFF
TRBJ2-5 | TRBV11-2 | 14 | CASSLALAGETQYF
TRBJ2-2 | TRBV6-5 | 16 | CASSYSGRDDTGELFF
TRBJ2-2 | TRBV5-1 | 16 | CASSPRETGSTGELFF
TRBJ2-3 | TRBV27 | 15 | CASSYSGGDTDTQYF
TRBJ1-4 | TRBV14 | 15 | CASSQRTIRGEKLFF
TRBJ2-1 | TRBV15 | 16 | CATSRAGGQGYNEQFF
TRBJ2-1 | TRBV2 | 14 | CASRASGGRDEQFF
TRBJ1-2 | TRBV19 | 16 | CASSMVPDRAGIGYTF
TRBJ2-3 | TRBV5-6 | 13 | CASSYSSTDTQYF
TRBJ1-1 | TRBV5-1 | 10 | CASRSSEAFF
TRBJ2-7 | TRBV27 | 13 | CASSLRQWDEQYF
TRBJ1-4 | TRBV19 | 14 | CASMIRGREEKLFF
TRBJ2-2 | TRBV4-2 | 17 | CASSQDLAGGPAGELFF
TRBJ1-5 | TRBV4-3 | 16 | CASSQVGGGGNQPQHF
TRBJ1-6 | TRBV24-1 | 13 | CATSEDRASPLHF
TRBJ2-3 | TRBV7-2 | 14 | CASSSQFSTDTQYF
TRBJ1-1 | TRBV7-6 | 15 | CASSSGQGRNTEAFF
TRBJ2-3 | TRBV4-1 | 16 | CASSLIAGKDTDTQYF
TRBJ2-1 | TRBV11-3 | 14 | CASSLGQGRDEQFF
TRBJ1-6 | TRBV7-8 | 16 | CASSLAARDTNSPLHF
TRBJ2-5 | TRBV11-3 | 15 | CASSATGVPQETQYF
TRBJ2-7 | TRBV4-3 | 15 | CASSQASGGVYEQYF
TRBJ2-1 | TRBV24-1 | 17 | CATSDTTGTSAYNEQFF
TRBJ1-6 | TRBV10-2 | 14 | CASRPSVTGSPLHF